The clone carrying this TCR beta chain was seen a few times. Its antigen is as yet unknown. This sample was taken from a study of T cells after yellow fever vaccination. Looking at the study overall: Fractions of low cell number were prepared using SMART-Seq v4 Ultra Low Input. Study conclusions and caveats: Shared CD4/CD8 clonotypes were a small share, likely from convergent recombination.

TCRdb redid the calling of the 5' RACE reads with MiXCR, one entry per CDR3 protein. Of 610,000 or so distinct CDR3 sequences in the sample, roughly an eighth are singletons; the top ten hold about 15%. This CDR3 has 14 amino acids. Trimming removed 0 bases from V and 11 bases from J, with 14 bases in between. Germline CDR1 SGHAT, CDR2 FQNNGV. The source material was PBMCs, sampled on the day of the yellow fever booster vaccination. The source is a man aged 30-40 years who received the YFV17D yellow fever vaccine. The gene calls are TRBV11-2 and TRBJ2-1; D possibly corresponds to TRBD2 (6 bases). The CDR3 DNA reads as TGTGCCAGCAGCTTAGATCCCGGGACTTCCAAGCAGTTCTTC. This encodes CASSLDPGTSKQFF.